These 17 T cell receptor beta chains were all obtained from the same sample, sequenced in a study of beta chain features in type 1 diabetes. Findings of the study overall: Across all four CD4+ subsets, people with type 1 diabetes showed modestly shorter TCRB CDR3s.

No antigen has been identified for these receptors. Expressed TCRB transcripts were sequenced, since all the RNA that had been isolated was reverse transcribed. Sequencing was performed with immunoSEQ multiplex PCR; in TCRdb, only in-frame clones are kept and a portion is missing. The sample has around 710,000 clones, 9.5% to 15% seen once. Specimen: naive CD4+ T cells from blood. The receptors here all came from a man in his thirties or forties with type 1 diabetes.

This clone was seen a few times. This chain uses TRBV9 with TRBJ1-1; maybe TRBD1 (6 bases). The CDR3 consists of 15 residues. Trimming took 1 base from V and 1 from J, leaving 11 bases between them. In germline, CDR1 is SGDLS, CDR2 YYNGEE. The CDR3 spells CASSVSAGANTEAFF. CDR3 sequence (DNA): TGTGCCAGCAGCGTAAGTGCAGGGGCGAACACTGAAGCTTTCTTT.

This chain uses TRBV10-2 with TRBJ1-6; the match to TRBD1 covers 8 bases. V was clipped by 5 bases and J by 9 bases; unmatched bases: 9. There are 15 residues in the CDR3. Germline V gene data show CDR1 as WSHSY and CDR2 as SAAADI. This CDR3 is CASSPTQGESSPLHF. The CDR3 DNA follows: TGCGCCAGCAGTCCTACACAGGGGGAAAGTTCACCCCTCCACTTT.

The J gene is TRBJ2-2, the V gene TRBV2, with a weak D call TRBD2 (6 bases). Trimming pared 6 bases from V and 3 bases from J, leaving 11 bases between. Germline assignment: CDR1 SNHLY and CDR2 FYNNEI. The CDR3 consists of 14 residues. CDR3 nucleotide sequence: TGTGCCAGCAGCAGGGCGGGGTACACCGGGGAGCTGTTTTTT. It codes for CASSRAGYTGELFF.

This clone was found a few times. V is TRBV6-4 and J is TRBJ2-1, with D perhaps given as TRBD1 or TRBD2 (5 bases each). Trimming took 10 bases from V and 5 from J, leaving 15 bases between them. Germline CDR1 MRHNA, CDR2 SNTAGT. This CDR3 is 13 amino acids long. The CDR3 protein is CATRDPGHNEQFF. In DNA, the CDR3 is TGTGCCACCAGGGATCCGGGGCACAATGAGCAGTTCTTC.

There are a few counts of this clone. The chain joins TRBV7-9 to TRBJ2-1, with no clear D. Trimming removed 3 bases from V and 8 bases from J, with 8 bases in between. The CDR3 extends over 12 amino acids. Germline CDR1 reads SEHNR; CDR2 reads FQNEAQ (reference sequence). This CDR3 is CASSFPSDEQFF. For the CDR3, the DNA is TGTGCCAGCAGCTTTCCATCGGATGAGCAGTTCTTC.

V is TRBV9 and J is TRBJ2-7; 11 nucleotides line up with TRBD2. The CDR3 has 15 amino acids. The V gene's germline CDR1 is SGDLS and CDR2 YYNGEE. The V segment lost 3 bases and the J segment 4 bases; nucleotides outside the gene matches: 6. In DNA, the CDR3 is TGTGCCAGCAGCGAGCAACTAGCGGGGGAGTACGAGCAGTACTTC. Protein sequence: CASSEQLAGEYEQYF.

This clone turned up a few times. The chain uses TRBV4-3 and TRBJ1-2, with no clear D. The CDR3 contains 14 residues. V was pared by 1 base and J by 4 bases, with 10 bases between. Germline CDR1 is LGHNA and CDR2 is YSLEER. CDR3 region: CASSQVQPGYGYTF. CDR3 coding DNA: TGCGCCAGCAGCCAAGTTCAGCCGGGCTATGGCTACACCTTC.

A word on this clone: The same CDR3 can be traced to other DNA sequences in this sample. The J gene is TRBJ2-7, the V gene TRBV13, with 8 bases lining up with TRBD2. CDR3 length equals 14 residues. CDR1 is PRHDT and CDR2 is FYEKMQ in the germline V gene (reference sequence). V shed 5 bases, J shed 1 base, and the junction held 4 bases outside the gene matches. The CDR3 sequence: CASSPRGGSYEQYF. CDR3 sequence (DNA): TGTGCCAGCAGCCCCCGGGGGGGATCCTACGAGCAGTACTTC.

This clone has only a few counts. The chain has TRBV7-2 and TRBJ2-3, with TRBD2 matching over 8 bases. The CDR3 length is 16 residues. In germline, CDR1 is SGHTA, CDR2 FQGNSA. With 0 bases clipped from V and 5 bases from J, the junction kept 7 bases outside the gene matches. CDR3 protein: CASSLAPRGALDTQYF. CDR3 in DNA: TGTGCCAGCAGCTTAGCTCCGCGGGGGGCCTTAGATACGCAGTATTTT.

In this sample, this clone turned up a few times. This chain connects TRBV19 to TRBJ1-2; D uncertain. Germline assignment: CDR1 LNHDA and CDR2 SQIVND (reference sequence). V was clipped by 10 bases and J by 0 bases, with 21 bases between them. The CDR3 sequence is 16 residues long. Written as DNA, the CDR3 is TGTGCCACGGCGGAACTGGGCCAGTCCCCTAACTATGGCTACACCTTC. Its protein is CATAELGQSPNYGYTF.

The chain uses TRBV5-4 and TRBJ1-5, with 7 bases lining up with TRBD1. V lost 3 bases and J lost 4; bases outside the gene matches: 22. CDR3 length equals 20 residues. The germline V gene encodes CDR1 SGHNT and CDR2 YYREEE (reference sequence). The CDR3 reads CASSSVTVREQGGTNQPQHF. The DNA of the CDR3 is TGTGCCAGCAGCTCCGTCACCGTCAGGGAGCAGGGGGGAACAAATCAGCCCCAGCATTTT.

Only a few counts were recorded for this clone. The chain links TRBV28 to TRBJ2-6; tentatively, D is TRBD1 (6 bases). V was trimmed by 6 bases and J by 11 bases, leaving 14 bases between them. CDR1 and CDR2 (germline): MDHEN, SYDVKM. The CDR3 contains 13 residues. The CDR3 loop reads CASRGTGNDVLTF. CDR3 DNA sequence: TGTGCCAGCAGGGGAACAGGGAACGACGTCCTGACTTTC.

Concerning this clone: The sample has other DNA sequences that encode this CDR3 too. The rearrangement uses TRBV9 and TRBJ2-7; D is perhaps TRBD2 (6 bases). Germline-derived CDR1 and CDR2 are SGDLS and YYNGEE. CDR3 size: 14 residues. V gave up 0 bases and J gave up 2 bases, with 9 bases separating them. In DNA, the CDR3 is TGTGCCAGCAGCGTAGGCGGGACGGCCTACGAGCAGTACTTC. It is translated as CASSVGGTAYEQYF.

This rearrangement joins TRBV7-6 to TRBJ2-5, with D maybe TRBD2 (5 bases). Germline-derived CDR1 and CDR2 are SGHVS and FNYEAQ. The CDR3 has 17 amino acids. V lost 2 bases, J lost 0 bases, and 16 bases lay in between. CDR3 protein: CASSLIGGSLYQETQYF. The CDR3 DNA reads as TGTGCCAGCAGCTTAATTGGCGGGTCTTTGTACCAAGAGACCCAGTACTTC. Full variable domain (outside the CDR3, taken from reference TRBV7-6 and TRBJ2-5): GAGVSQSPRYKVTKRGQDVALRCDPISGHVSLYWYRQALGQGPEFLTYFNYEAQQDKSGLPNDRFSAERPEGSISTLTIQRTEQRDSAMYRCASSLIGGSLYQETQYFGPGTRLLVL.

The chain links TRBV7-6 to TRBJ2-1, with D tentatively TRBD1 (5 bases). In germline, CDR1 is SGHVS, CDR2 FNYEAQ. The V end lost 1 base, the J end lost 5 bases, and 21 bases lay between the germline ends. The CDR3 has 18 residues. CDR3 nucleotide sequence: TGTGCCAGCAGCTTAGACCTACGGACATCGGCGAAAAACAATGAGCAGTTCTTC. Protein product: CASSLDLRTSAKNNEQFF.

The CDR3 DNA follows: TGCGCCAGCAATGAGGAGAGCTCCTACAATGAGCAGTTCTTC. Translation gives CASNEESSYNEQFF. This chain joins TRBV5-1 and TRBJ2-1; D unresolved. V shed 6 bases and J shed 0 bases, with 10 bases lying between them. The CDR3 runs 14 residues. Germline V gene data show CDR1 as SGHRS and CDR2 as YFSETQ.

The rearrangement links TRBV7-9 to TRBJ2-2; maybe TRBD2 (5 bases). V lost 3 bases and J 1 base, leaving 12 bases between the germline ends. The CDR3 consists of 16 residues. CDR1 SEHNR and CDR2 FQNEAQ come from the germline V gene (reference sequence). The chain's CDR3 is CASSFTAGQNTGELFF. In nucleotides, the CDR3 is TGTGCCAGCAGCTTTACGGCGGGCCAGAACACCGGGGAGCTGTTTTTT.